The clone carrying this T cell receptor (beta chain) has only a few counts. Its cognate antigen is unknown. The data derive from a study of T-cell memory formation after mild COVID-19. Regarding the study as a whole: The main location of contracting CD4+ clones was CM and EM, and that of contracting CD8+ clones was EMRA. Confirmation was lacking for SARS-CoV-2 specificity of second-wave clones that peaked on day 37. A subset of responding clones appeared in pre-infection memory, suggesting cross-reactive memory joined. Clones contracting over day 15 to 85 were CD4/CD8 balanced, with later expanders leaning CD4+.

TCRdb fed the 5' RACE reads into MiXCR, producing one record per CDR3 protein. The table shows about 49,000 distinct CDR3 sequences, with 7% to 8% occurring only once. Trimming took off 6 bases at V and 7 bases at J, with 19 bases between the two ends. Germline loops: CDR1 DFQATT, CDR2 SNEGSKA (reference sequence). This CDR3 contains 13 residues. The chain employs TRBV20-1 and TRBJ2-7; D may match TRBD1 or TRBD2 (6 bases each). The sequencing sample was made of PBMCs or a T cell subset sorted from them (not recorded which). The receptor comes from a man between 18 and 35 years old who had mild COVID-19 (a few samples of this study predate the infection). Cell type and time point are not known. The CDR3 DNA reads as TGCAGTGCGAAAGGGGGGCCCCTTGGGGAGCAGTACGTC. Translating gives CSAKGGPLGEQYV.